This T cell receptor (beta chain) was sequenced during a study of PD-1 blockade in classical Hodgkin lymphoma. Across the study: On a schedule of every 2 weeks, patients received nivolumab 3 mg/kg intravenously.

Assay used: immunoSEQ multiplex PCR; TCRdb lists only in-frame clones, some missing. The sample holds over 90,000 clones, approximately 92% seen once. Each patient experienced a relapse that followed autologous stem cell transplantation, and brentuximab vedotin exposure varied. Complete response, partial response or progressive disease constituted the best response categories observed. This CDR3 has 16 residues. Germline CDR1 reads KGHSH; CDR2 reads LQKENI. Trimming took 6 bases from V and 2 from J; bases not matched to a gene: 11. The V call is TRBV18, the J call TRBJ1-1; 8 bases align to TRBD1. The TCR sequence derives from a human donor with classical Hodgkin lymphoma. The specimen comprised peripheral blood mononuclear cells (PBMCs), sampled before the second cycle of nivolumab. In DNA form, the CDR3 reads TGTGCCAGCTCTACCGGGACAGGTGACCATAACACTGAAGCTTTCTTT. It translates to CASSTGTGDHNTEAFF. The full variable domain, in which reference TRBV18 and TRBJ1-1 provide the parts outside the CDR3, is NAGVMQNPRHLVRRRGQEARLRCSPMKGHSHVYWYRQLPEEGLKFMVYLQKENIIDESGMPKERFSAEFPKEGPSILRIQQVVRGDSAAYFCASSTGTGDHNTEAFFGQGTRLTVV.